At least ten counts were recorded for the clone carrying this T cell receptor beta chain. CDR3 length: 16 residues. CDR1 is SGHRS, CDR2 YFSETQ, per germline. The trim removed 0 bases at V and 2 bases at J, leaving 5 bases unmatched. Documented time point: longitudinal time-point 1 (baseline). Synthesis of cDNA used 5'RACE (with 10-nucleotide random UMIs). TCRdb reprocessed the 5' RACE reads with MiXCR, giving one entry per CDR3 protein. Here the sample spans tens of thousands of distinct CDR3 sequences, around 13% being singletons. The entry originates in a study of neurological immune-mediated disorders.

The material sequenced was PBMCs. The receptor was isolated from a female donor with HTLV-1-associated myelopathy (HAM/TSP). The chain combines TRBV5-1 with TRBJ2-3; 8 bases are shared with TRBD2. CDR3 protein: CASSLDAAGDTDTQYF. DNA for the CDR3: TGCGCCAGCAGCTTGGATGCAGCGGGGGACACAGATACGCAGTATTTT.